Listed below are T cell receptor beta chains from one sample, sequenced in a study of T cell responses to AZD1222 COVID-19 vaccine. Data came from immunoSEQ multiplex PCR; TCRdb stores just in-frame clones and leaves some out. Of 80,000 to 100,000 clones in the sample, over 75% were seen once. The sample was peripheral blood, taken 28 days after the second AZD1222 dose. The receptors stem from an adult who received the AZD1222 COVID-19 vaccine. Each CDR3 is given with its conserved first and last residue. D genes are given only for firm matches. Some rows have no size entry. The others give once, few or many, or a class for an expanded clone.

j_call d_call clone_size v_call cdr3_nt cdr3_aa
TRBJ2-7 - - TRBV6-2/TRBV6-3 TGTGCCAGCAGTCCACAGGTCTACGAGCAGTACTTC CASSPQVYEQYF
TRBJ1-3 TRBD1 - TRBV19 TGTGCCAGTAAATCCGGGACAGGGTACTACTCTGGAAACACCATATATTTT CASKSGTGYYSGNTIYF
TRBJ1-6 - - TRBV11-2 TGTGCCAGCAGCTTAGTTGGGGGGACTAATTCACCCCTCCACTTT CASSLVGGTNSPLHF
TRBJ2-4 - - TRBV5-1 TGCGCCAGCAGCTTGGCCAGACAGGAGGACATTCAGTACTTC CASSLARQEDIQYF
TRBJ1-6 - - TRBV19 TGTGCCAGCCAAAGTATAGGGAACTATAATTCACCCCTCCACTTT CASQSIGNYNSPLHF
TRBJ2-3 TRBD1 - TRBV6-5 TGTGCCAGCAGTCTAGGGGGCCAGGGGACAGATACGCAGTATTTT CASSLGGQGTDTQYF
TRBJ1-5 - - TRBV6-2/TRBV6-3 TGTGCCAGCAGTTACAGGAGATCGTTCGGCAATCAGCCCCAGCATTTT CASSYRRSFGNQPQHF
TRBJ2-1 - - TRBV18 TGTGCCAGCTCAAGTACTAGCTCCAATGAGCAGTTCTTC CASSSTSSNEQFF
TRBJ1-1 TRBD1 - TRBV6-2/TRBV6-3 TGTGCCAGCAGCTCCATGGGACAGGGGGCTGGAACTGAAGCTTTCTTT CASSSMGQGAGTEAFF
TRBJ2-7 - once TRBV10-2 TGCGCCAGCACGGGGCAGGCCTACTCCTACGAGCAGTACTTC CASTGQAYSYEQYF
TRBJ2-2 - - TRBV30 TGTGCCTGGAGTGTACTGACGGGAACCGGGGAGCTGTTTTTT CAWSVLTGTGELFF
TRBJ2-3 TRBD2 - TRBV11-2 TGTGCCAGCAGCCGGGGGAGGGATCGTATTACAGATACGCAGTATTTT CASSRGRDRITDTQYF
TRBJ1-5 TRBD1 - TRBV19 TGTGCCAGTAGTATAGATCAGACAGGGGGCTATCAGCCCCAGCATTTT CASSIDQTGGYQPQHF
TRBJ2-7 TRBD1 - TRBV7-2 TGTGCCAGCAGCTTACGGACAGGGGGCAGCGAGCAGTACTTC CASSLRTGGSEQYF
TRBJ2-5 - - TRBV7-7 TGTGCTAGCAGTTCGACAGAAAGGGAGACCCAGTACTTC CASSSTERETQYF
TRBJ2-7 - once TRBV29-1 TGCAGCGTTGCAGAAACAACGACAGGTTCCGAGCAGTACTTC CSVAETTTGSEQYF
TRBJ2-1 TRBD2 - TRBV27 TGTGCCAGCAGTCCTCCCCCGTGGGCGGGAGTCTACAATGAGCAGTTCTTC CASSPPPWAGVYNEQFF
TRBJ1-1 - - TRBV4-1 TGCGCCAGCAGCCAAGCGGGGGGAAGACGCACTGAAGCTTTCTTT CASSQAGGRRTEAFF
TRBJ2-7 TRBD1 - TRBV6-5 TGTGCCAGCAGTAGACAGGGGCTCCCCTACGAGCAGTACTTC CASSRQGLPYEQYF
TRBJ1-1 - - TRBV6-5 TGTGCCAGCAGCCTCGTGCAGGGCAGTACTGAAGCTTTCTTT CASSLVQGSTEAFF
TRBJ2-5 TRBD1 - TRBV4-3 TGCGCCAGCAGCCGATTGACAGGGCCCCAAGAGACCCAGTACTTC CASSRLTGPQETQYF
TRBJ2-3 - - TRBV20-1 TGCAGTGCTAGTTATCCAGCGGGTAGCACAGATACGCAGTATTTT CSASYPAGSTDTQYF
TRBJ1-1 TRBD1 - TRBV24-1 TGTGCCACCAGTGATTCCGGGACAGCCTCTTTCTTT CATSDSGTASFF
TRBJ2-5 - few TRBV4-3 TGCGCCAGCAGCCAAGATTTCAGGGGTCAAGAGACCCAGTACTTC CASSQDFRGQETQYF
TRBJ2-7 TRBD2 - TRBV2 TGTGCCAGCAGCCCTAGCGGGAGCTCCTACGAGCAGTACTTC CASSPSGSSYEQYF
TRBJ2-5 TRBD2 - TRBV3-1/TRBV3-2 TGTGCCAGCAGCCAAGGACTAGCGGGAGGCCTTCTCCGGGAGACCCAGTACTTC CASSQGLAGGLLRETQYF
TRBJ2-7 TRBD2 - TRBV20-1 TGCAGTGCTAGTCTAGCGGGGGCCTCTAACAAAGGGCAGTACTTC CSASLAGASNKGQYF
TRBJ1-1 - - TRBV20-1 TGCAGTGCTGTCCTCTTGTCATCAGCTTTCTTT CSAVLLSSAFF
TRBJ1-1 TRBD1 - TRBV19 TGTGCCAGCCACCACGGGACAGGGCTGAACACTGAAGCTTTCTTT CASHHGTGLNTEAFF
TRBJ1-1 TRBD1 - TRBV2 TGTGCCAGCAGTGAGCAGGGGGCGAGCACTGAAGCTTTCTTT CASSEQGASTEAFF
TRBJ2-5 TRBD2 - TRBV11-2 TGTGCCAGCACCCCTTATGCGGGGGGGCAAGAGACCCAGTACTTC CASTPYAGGQETQYF
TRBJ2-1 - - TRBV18 TGTGCCAGCTCACCGAACAGGGACGATGAGCAGTTCTTC CASSPNRDDEQFF
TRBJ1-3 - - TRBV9 TGTGCCAGCAGCGTCGCCGGTGCTGGAAACACCATATATTTT CASSVAGAGNTIYF
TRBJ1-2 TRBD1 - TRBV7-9 TGTGCCAGCAGCTCGGACAGGGGGTATGGCTACACCTTC CASSSDRGYGYTF
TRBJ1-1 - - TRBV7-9 TGTGCCAGCAGCTTACGAGGGTCAGAAGCTTTCTTT CASSLRGSEAFF
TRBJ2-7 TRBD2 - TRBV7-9 TGTGCCAGCAGCCCCCGGACTAGCGGGGGGGCCTCGTACGAGCAGTACTTC CASSPRTSGGASYEQYF
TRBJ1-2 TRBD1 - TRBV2 TGTGCCAGCGGGGCTCCTGGACAGGGGAAGAATGGCTACACCTTC CASGAPGQGKNGYTF
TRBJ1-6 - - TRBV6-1 TGTGCCAGCAGTGAAGTGTGGAGGGCCGTAGGGAATTCACCCCTCCACTTT CASSEVWRAVGNSPLHF
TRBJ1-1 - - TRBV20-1 TGCAGTGCGGCGGGGAACACTGAAGCTTTCTTT CSAAGNTEAFF
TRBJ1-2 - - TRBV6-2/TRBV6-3 TGTGCCAGCAGCCCTCCGGGACCAAACTATTCTTATGGCTACACCTTC CASSPPGPNYSYGYTF